These T cell receptor beta chains were read from a single sample in a study of T cells after yellow fever vaccination. TCRdb re-derived calls from the 5' RACE reads in MiXCR, one entry per CDR3 protein. The table lists 510,000 or so distinct CDR3 sequences, 15% to 20% of them singletons. Sample: PBMCs, taken 15 days after the yellow fever booster vaccination. The receptors shown here come from a man aged 30 to 45 who received the YFV17D yellow fever vaccine. Both conserved end residues are part of each CDR3. The order of the fields is D gene, J gene, clone size, V gene, CDR3 protein, CDR3 DNA. D genes are given only for firm matches. The listing skips clone size in some rows; elsewhere it reads once, few, many or a size class.

D gene: TRBD1; J gene: TRBJ2-7; clone size: few; V gene: TRBV27; CDR3 protein: CASSLTGDTYEQYF; CDR3 DNA: TGTGCCAGCAGTTTGACAGGGGATACTTACGAGCAGTACTTC
D gene: .; J gene: TRBJ2-2; clone size: .; V gene: TRBV20-1; CDR3 protein: CSARGQRNTGELFF; CDR3 DNA: TGCAGTGCTAGGGGGCAGCGAAACACCGGGGAGCTGTTTTTT
D gene: .; J gene: TRBJ1-2; clone size: once; V gene: TRBV11-2; CDR3 protein: CASSFYKGGYTF; CDR3 DNA: TGTGCCAGCAGCTTCTACAAGGGCGGCTACACCTTC
D gene: .; J gene: TRBJ2-7; clone size: few; V gene: TRBV5-1; CDR3 protein: CASSRDDYEQYF; CDR3 DNA: TGCGCCAGCTCTCGGGACGACTACGAGCAGTACTTC
D gene: TRBD1; J gene: TRBJ2-2; clone size: few; V gene: TRBV27; CDR3 protein: CASSATGQNTGELFF; CDR3 DNA: TGTGCCAGCAGTGCGACAGGGCAGAACACCGGGGAGCTGTTTTTT
D gene: .; J gene: TRBJ2-5; clone size: few; V gene: TRBV3-1; CDR3 protein: CASSQDTGTRKTQYF; CDR3 DNA: TGTGCCAGCAGCCAAGATACAGGGACGAGGAAGACCCAGTACTTC
D gene: .; J gene: TRBJ1-3; clone size: few; V gene: TRBV6-2/TRBV6-3; CDR3 protein: CASVGLYSGNTIYF; CDR3 DNA: TGTGCCAGCGTAGGACTTTACTCTGGAAACACCATATATTTT
D gene: .; J gene: TRBJ2-1; clone size: .; V gene: TRBV5-1; CDR3 protein: CASSAYTYNEQFF; CDR3 DNA: TGCGCCAGCAGCGCATACACCTACAATGAGCAGTTCTTC
D gene: TRBD2; J gene: TRBJ2-7; clone size: few; V gene: TRBV10-3; CDR3 protein: CAIAGGSLSEQYF; CDR3 DNA: TGTGCCATCGCGGGAGGCTCCCTCTCCGAGCAGTACTTC
D gene: .; J gene: TRBJ2-7; clone size: .; V gene: TRBV7-2; CDR3 protein: CASSLEEGGGREQYF; CDR3 DNA: TGTGCCAGCAGCTTAGAGGAAGGTGGAGGGCGTGAGCAGTACTTC
D gene: TRBD2; J gene: TRBJ2-7; clone size: few; V gene: TRBV12-5; CDR3 protein: CASGTLAGVTAYEQYF; CDR3 DNA: TGTGCTAGTGGTACTCTAGCGGGAGTCACCGCGTACGAGCAGTACTTC
D gene: .; J gene: TRBJ2-5; clone size: few; V gene: TRBV5-1; CDR3 protein: CASSGNWEETQYF; CDR3 DNA: TGCGCCAGCAGCGGTAATTGGGAAGAGACCCAGTACTTC
D gene: TRBD2; J gene: TRBJ2-1; clone size: .; V gene: TRBV6-2/TRBV6-3; CDR3 protein: CASSYTGGFYEQFF; CDR3 DNA: TGTGCCAGCAGTTACACGGGGGGTTTCTATGAGCAGTTCTTC
D gene: .; J gene: TRBJ2-1; clone size: .; V gene: TRBV4-3; CDR3 protein: CASSQDGGGRPYNEQFF; CDR3 DNA: TGCGCCAGCAGCCAAGACGGCGGAGGTCGTCCCTACAATGAGCAGTTCTTC
D gene: .; J gene: TRBJ1-5; clone size: .; V gene: TRBV29-1; CDR3 protein: CSVSSGGQPQHF; CDR3 DNA: TGCAGCGTATCTAGCGGAGGACAGCCCCAGCATTTT
D gene: .; J gene: TRBJ2-1; clone size: .; V gene: TRBV30; CDR3 protein: CAWSPKSTFKQFF; CDR3 DNA: TGTGCCTGGAGCCCAAAGAGTACATTTAAGCAGTTCTTC
D gene: TRBD2; J gene: TRBJ2-3; clone size: .; V gene: TRBV29-1; CDR3 protein: CSGGLAVSTDTQYF; CDR3 DNA: TGCAGCGGAGGACTAGCGGTTAGCACAGATACGCAGTATTTT
D gene: .; J gene: TRBJ1-5; clone size: few; V gene: TRBV19; CDR3 protein: CASGPNYQPQHF; CDR3 DNA: TGTGCCAGCGGACCTAATTATCAGCCCCAGCATTTT
D gene: .; J gene: TRBJ2-1; clone size: few; V gene: TRBV20-1; CDR3 protein: CSARRRSEQFF; CDR3 DNA: TGCAGTGCTAGACGGCGCTCTGAGCAGTTCTTC
D gene: TRBD1; J gene: TRBJ2-1; clone size: few; V gene: TRBV27; CDR3 protein: CASSPGTGGGLAVYNEQFF; CDR3 DNA: TGTGCCAGCAGTCCGGGGACAGGGGGCGGACTAGCGGTCTACAATGAGCAGTTCTTC
D gene: .; J gene: TRBJ1-1; clone size: few; V gene: TRBV29-1; CDR3 protein: CSVAGSYTEAFF; CDR3 DNA: TGCAGCGTTGCGGGCAGTTACACTGAAGCTTTCTTT
D gene: .; J gene: TRBJ1-2; clone size: .; V gene: TRBV5-4; CDR3 protein: CASSLVSAEVGYTF; CDR3 DNA: TGTGCCAGCAGCTTGGTTTCCGCGGAGGTGGGCTACACCTTC
D gene: .; J gene: TRBJ1-3; clone size: once; V gene: TRBV30; CDR3 protein: CAWQTEHGNTIYF; CDR3 DNA: TGTGCCTGGCAGACCGAGCATGGAAACACCATATATTTT
D gene: .; J gene: TRBJ1-2; clone size: .; V gene: TRBV7-2; CDR3 protein: CASSLGVVSGYTF; CDR3 DNA: TGTGCCAGCAGCTTAGGCGTAGTCTCTGGCTACACCTTC
D gene: TRBD1; J gene: TRBJ2-1; clone size: few; V gene: TRBV20-1; CDR3 protein: CSANSQGVLNEQFF; CDR3 DNA: TGCAGTGCTAATTCTCAGGGGGTATTGAATGAGCAGTTCTTC
D gene: .; J gene: TRBJ1-2; clone size: .; V gene: TRBV20-1; CDR3 protein: CSARLSDHDRPF; CDR3 DNA: TGCAGTGCTAGACTCTCCGACCACGACAGGCCCTTT
D gene: .; J gene: TRBJ1-2; clone size: .; V gene: TRBV6-6; CDR3 protein: CASMARVDYGYTF; CDR3 DNA: TGTGCCAGCATGGCGAGGGTGGACTATGGCTACACCTTC